Below are 8 T cell receptor beta chains sequenced from a single sample in a study of technical replicates of blood from four donors. Clones were read by immunoSEQ multiplex PCR, and TCRdb kept only the in-frame ones, dropping some. This table holds just over 70,000 clones, approximately 96% found once. Sequences were obtained from T cells isolated from PBMCs. Source of these receptors: a human donor in good health.

Here the CDR3 DNA reads TGCAGCGTTGAAGAGGAGGACGGCTACGAGCAGTACTTC. Amino acids: CSVEEEDGYEQYF. The chain recombines TRBV29-1 with TRBJ2-7, with D possibly being TRBD2 (5 bases). This CDR3 is 13 amino acids long. Germline V gene data show CDR1 as SQVTM and CDR2 as ANQGSEA. V was pared by 0 bases and J by 3 bases, with 9 bases between.

The chain has TRBV5-4 and TRBJ2-6; TRBD1 matches 12 bases. Germline V gene lookup returns CDR1 SGHNT and CDR2 YYREEE (reference sequence). Germline trimming cut 4 bases from V and 3 bases from J; bases unmatched to any gene: 8. The CDR3 covers 18 residues. The CDR3 spells CASSDSGQGARGANVLTF. The CDR3 coding sequence is TGTGCCAGCAGCGATTCGGGACAGGGGGCACGTGGGGCCAACGTCCTGACTTTC. The variable domain in full, completed from reference TRBV5-4 and TRBJ2-6, reads ETGVTQSPTHLIKTRGQQVTLRCSSQSGHNTVSWYQQALGQGPQFIFQYYREEENGRGNFPPRFSGLQFPNYSSELNVNALELDDSALYLCASSDSGQGARGANVLTFGAGSRLTVL.

This chain links TRBV6-6 with TRBJ2-7, with 9 bases lining up with TRBD2. From germline, CDR1 is MNHNY and CDR2 SVGAGI (reference sequence). This CDR3 region has 15 residues. J was trimmed by 2 bases and V by 7 bases; bases with no gene match: 9. CDR3 nucleotide sequence: TGTGCCAGCACCACTGGACTAGCGAAGACCTACGAGCAGTACTTC. It yields the protein CASTTGLAKTYEQYF.

In this sample, this clone turned up once. The rearrangement uses TRBV6-1 and TRBJ2-5; maybe TRBD2 (5 bases). Germline V lookup: CDR1 MNHNS, CDR2 SASEGT. CDR3 length equals 14 residues. V was clipped by 2 bases and J by 3 bases, with 10 bases between them. CDR3 nucleotides: TGTGCCAGCAGTGAACCGGGATTAGAAGAGACCCAGTACTTC. This codes for CASSEPGLEETQYF.

This chain joins TRBV18 and TRBJ1-5, with a tentative D call TRBD1 (5 bases). CDR3 length: 14 amino acids. Germline lookup yields CDR1 KGHSH and CDR2 LQKENI. Trimming removed 3 bases at V and 5 bases at J, with 11 bases between. The CDR3 DNA reads TGTGCCAGCTCACCGCAGGGCGGCCATCAGCCCCAGCATTTT. Its translation: CASSPQGGHQPQHF. Full variable domain (missing parts from reference TRBV18 and TRBJ1-5): NAGVMQNPRHLVRRRGQEARLRCSPMKGHSHVYWYRQLPEEGLKFMVYLQKENIIDESGMPKERFSAEFPKEGPSILRIQQVVRGDSAAYFCASSPQGGHQPQHFGDGTRLSIL.

The chain is built from TRBV5-4 and TRBJ1-2, with 7 bases lining up with TRBD1. The CDR3 extends over 14 amino acids. V gave up 3 bases and J gave up 2 bases; unmatched junction bases: 4. CDR1 and CDR2 from the germline V gene are SGHNT and YYREEE (reference sequence). The CDR3 DNA reads TGTGCCAGCAGCTGGGACAGACAAAACTATGGCTACACCTTC. Amino acids: CASSWDRQNYGYTF.

This sequence joins TRBV4-2 and TRBJ2-7; 8 bases are shared with TRBD2. The CDR3 consists of 14 residues. Germline V gene data show CDR1 as LGHNA and CDR2 as YNFKEQ. J lost 6 bases, V lost 1 base, and 5 bases had no gene match. The CDR3, as DNA: TGTGCCAGCAGCCAAGGAAGGGCGGGAGGCGAGCAGTACTTC. Protein: CASSQGRAGGEQYF.

The J gene is TRBJ2-2, the V gene TRBV11-2, with 7 bases aligning to TRBD2. V gave up 6 bases and J gave up 3 bases; unmatched junction bases: 7. CDR1 SGHAT and CDR2 FQNNGV come from the germline V gene. CDR3 length equals 15 residues. CDR3 residues: CASSLLGGDTGELFF. CDR3 nucleotide sequence: TGTGCCAGCAGTCTCCTTGGGGGGGACACCGGGGAGCTGTTTTTT.